Below are 18 T cell receptor beta chains sequenced from a single sample in a study of shared clonotypes between healthy human individuals. Using immunoSEQ multiplex PCR, the repertoire was profiled, and TCRdb retains in-frame clones only, with some absent. This repertoire shows about 1.1 million clones, around three quarters found once; its top ten account for roughly 0.82%. The sample comprised memory CD4+ T cells from PBMCs. Subset described: CD45RA-negative fraction. The source of these receptors is a man younger than 35 in good health. Some clones in this sample may be carry-over from other donors' samples.

The rearrangement uses TRBV7-9 and TRBJ2-7; 10 positions agree with TRBD1. CDR1 is SEHNR and CDR2 is FQNEAQ in the germline V gene (reference sequence). Unmatched junction bases numbered 6, after V lost 5 bases and J lost 2 bases. There are 15 residues in the CDR3. The CDR3 sequence is CASSQTGTGAYEQYF. For the CDR3, the DNA is TGTGCCAGCAGCCAGACCGGGACAGGGGCCTACGAGCAGTACTTC. The full variable domain, in which reference TRBV7-9 and TRBJ2-7 provide the parts outside the CDR3, is DTGVSQNPRHKITKRGQNVTFRCDPISEHNRLYWYRQTLGQGPEFLTYFQNEAQLEKSRLLSDRFSAERPKGSFSTLEIQRTEQGDSAMYLCASSQTGTGAYEQYFGPGTRLTVT.

This CDR3 reads CASRKQGITEAFF. CDR3 sequence (DNA): TGTGCCAGCAGGAAACAGGGTATCACTGAAGCTTTCTTT. The chain joins TRBV6-1 to TRBJ1-1, with D possibly matching TRBD1 (6 bases). CDR1 MNHNS and CDR2 SASEGT come from the germline V gene. Trimming left V 6 bases short and J 4 bases short, with 12 bases between. This CDR3 contains 13 residues.

The chain has TRBV7-9 and TRBJ2-7; D might be TRBD2 (5 bases). Germline CDR1 is SEHNR and CDR2 is FQNEAQ (reference sequence). The CDR3 totals 15 residues. The germline V and J ends were trimmed by 2 bases and 6 bases, with 17 bases remaining between them. CDR3 coding DNA: TGTGCCAGCAGCTTAAGTGAGGGCCGGTTCTCCGAGCAGTACTTC. This encodes CASSLSEGRFSEQYF. Full variable domain (rest looked up from reference TRBV7-9 and TRBJ2-7): DTGVSQNPRHKITKRGQNVTFRCDPISEHNRLYWYRQTLGQGPEFLTYFQNEAQLEKSRLLSDRFSAERPKGSFSTLEIQRTEQGDSAMYLCASSLSEGRFSEQYFGPGTRLTVT.

This clone appeared a single time. The chain combines TRBV6-1 with TRBJ2-2; D is possibly TRBD1 or TRBD2 (7 bases each). The CDR3 is 15 amino acids. The V and J ends lost 5 bases and 3 bases respectively, with 13 bases between them. The germline V gene has CDR1 MNHNS and CDR2 SASEGT. This chain's CDR3 is CASSQGGSDTGELFF. Written as DNA, the CDR3 is TGTGCCAGCAGTCAGGGGGGGAGCGACACCGGGGAGCTGTTTTTT.

A few counts support this clone. The chain uses TRBV2 and TRBJ1-1; the D is unclear. The CDR3 loop spans 12 amino acids. V dropped 6 bases and J dropped 6 bases, with 11 bases sitting between them. Germline V lookup: CDR1 SNHLY, CDR2 FYNNEI. CDR3 in amino acids: CASSAEFAEAFF. CDR3 DNA sequence: TGTGCCAGCAGCGCCGAGTTCGCTGAAGCTTTCTTT.

This clone was seen many times. J is TRBJ2-1 and V is TRBV5-1; the D gene is possibly TRBD2 (6 bases). The CDR3 has 15 amino acids. Germline CDR1 SGHRS, CDR2 YFSETQ. Trimming pared 4 bases from V and 0 bases from J, leaving 11 bases between. CDR3 amino acids: CASSRRESSYNEQFF. The CDR3 DNA sequence: TGCGCCAGCAGCCGCCGGGAGAGCTCCTACAATGAGCAGTTCTTC.

V gene TRBV4-1 combines with J gene TRBJ1-1, with 9 nucleotides matching TRBD1. J lost 0 bases, V lost 4 bases, and 6 bases had no gene match. The CDR3 totals 16 residues. Per germline, CDR1 MGHRA and CDR2 YSYEKL. CDR3 region: CASSPRTGVMNTEAFF. The CDR3 nucleotides read TGCGCCAGCAGCCCCAGGACAGGGGTAATGAACACTGAAGCTTTCTTT.

The chain employs TRBV20-1 and TRBJ1-4; D remains unclear. The CDR3 has 11 residues. Germline loops: CDR1 DFQATT, CDR2 SNEGSKA (reference sequence). The V end was cut by 5 bases, the J end by 8 bases, with 9 bases between. The CDR3 DNA sequence: TGCAGTGCTGTCTGGGGAGAAAAACTGTTTTTT. Translation gives CSAVWGEKLFF.

A remark on this clone: This same CDR3 is encoded by further DNA sequences in the sample. The chain is built from TRBV28 and TRBJ2-7; D possibly corresponds to TRBD2 (6 bases). Between the trimmed V and J ends, which lost 4 bases and 2 bases, there was a span of 24 bases. This CDR3 is built from 18 residues. Germline-derived CDR1 and CDR2 are MDHEN and SYDVKM. CDR3 region: CASSSLDRGWGLTYEQYF. CDR3 DNA sequence: TGTGCCAGCAGTTCGCTAGACCGGGGGTGGGGGTTAACCTACGAGCAGTACTTC.

The J gene is TRBJ1-5, the V gene TRBV2; D remains ambiguous. Germline lookup yields CDR1 SNHLY and CDR2 FYNNEI. Between the trimmed V and J ends, which lost 5 bases and 4 bases, there was a span of 33 bases. The CDR3 contains 21 residues. This CDR3 is CASSPLPNMSLAGRINQPQHF. The CDR3 DNA reads as TGTGCCAGCAGTCCGTTACCGAATATGAGTCTAGCGGGCCGTATAAATCAGCCCCAGCATTTT.

This clone was picked up a small number of times. The V and J genes are TRBV28 and TRBJ2-5; D ambiguous. The germline gives CDR1 MDHEN, CDR2 SYDVKM. The CDR3 totals 15 residues. V lost 1 base to trimming and J lost 5 bases, with 14 bases between them. CDR3 DNA: TGTGCCAGCAGTTTATTTGGCGAGCCCGACGAGACCCAGTACTTC. Translating it yields CASSLFGEPDETQYF.

The CDR3 DNA follows: TGTGCCAGCAGTTACGTATCTAGCAATCAGCCCCAGCATTTT. Translating gives CASSYVSSNQPQHF. The V call is TRBV6-6, the J call TRBJ1-5; no reliable D call. In germline, CDR1 is MNHNY, CDR2 SVGAGI (reference sequence). The CDR3 extends over 14 amino acids. V lost 2 bases and J lost 0, with 5 bases in between.

The table lists this clone with a count of one. The rearrangement uses TRBV12-5 and TRBJ2-2, with D hard to call. This CDR3 has 13 residues. Trimming shortened V by 2 bases and J by 3 bases, and 4 bases separated the two germline ends. Germline lookup yields CDR1 LGHNT and CDR2 FRNRAP. The CDR3, as DNA: TGTGCTAGTGGTTTGCAGTACACCGGGGAGCTGTTTTTT. This translates into CASGLQYTGELFF.

The V call is TRBV19, the J call TRBJ1-1; unclear D gene. The V end was cut by 9 bases, the J end by 1 base, with 12 bases between. The CDR3 length is 13 residues. Germline values: CDR1 LNHDA, CDR2 SQIVND (reference sequence). The CDR3 loop is CASGRHGNTEAFF. As DNA, the CDR3 is TGTGCCAGCGGACGCCATGGGAACACTGAAGCTTTCTTT.

V usage is TRBV28 and J usage is TRBJ2-1; D is ambiguous. In germline, CDR1 is MDHEN, CDR2 SYDVKM. V lost 5 bases and J 6 bases, leaving 17 bases between the germline ends. This CDR3 contains 15 residues. The CDR3 DNA follows: TGTGCCAGCAGTCCTAGATCAGACTGGGGCAATGAGCAGTTCTTC. Residues: CASSPRSDWGNEQFF.

The V call is TRBV27, the J call TRBJ2-7; 9 positions agree with TRBD1. The V and J ends lost 7 bases and 0 bases, in that order; junction bases with no gene match: 4. Germline V gene lookup returns CDR1 MNHEY and CDR2 SMNVEV (reference sequence). This CDR3 contains 14 residues. The CDR3 DNA is TGTGCCAGCACTCCGGACAGGGGCTCCTACGAGCAGTACTTC. Amino acids: CASTPDRGSYEQYF.

The chain links TRBV14 to TRBJ2-7; no definite D call. The CDR3 loop spans 14 amino acids. Per germline, CDR1 SGHDN and CDR2 FVKESK. The V and J ends lost 3 bases and 2 bases respectively, with 11 bases between them. CDR3 in DNA: TGTGCCAGCAGCCACCAAGAGCGCGCCTACGAGCAGTACTTC. It is translated as CASSHQERAYEQYF.

The rearrangement links TRBV10-3 to TRBJ1-2; D not resolved. V was cut by 6 bases and J by 8 bases, with 16 bases left in between. Germline loops: CDR1 ENHRY, CDR2 SYGVKD. The CDR3 covers 13 residues. The CDR3 loop is CAIRQDPNGGYTF. The CDR3, as DNA: TGTGCCATCAGGCAGGATCCCAACGGGGGCTACACCTTC.